A selection of T cell receptor beta chains follows, all from one sample in a study of cytomegalovirus exposure and HLA in healthy donors. Method: immunoSEQ multiplex PCR; TCRdb's copy keeps in-frame clones and lacks some. The data contain about 150,000 clones, 80% of them seen just once; the ten biggest clones take up 9.5% to 15%. The sample taken for sequencing was PBMCs. These receptors all stem from a man aged 25 to 45 in good health and CMV-seropositive. The CDR3 runs from the conserved cysteine through the conserved F or W. D genes are given only for firm matches.

V gene	CDR3 length	J gene	D gene	CDR3 protein
TRBV6-6	14	TRBJ1-1	TRBD1	CASTRDRVNTEAFF
TRBV20-1	9	TRBJ2-3	-	CSAGARQYF
TRBV7-8	15	TRBJ1-2	-	CASGPDEGLVYGYTF
TRBV10-3	14	TRBJ2-3	-	CAISLGGSTDTQYF
TRBV6-1	15	-	TRBD2	CASSEGTSGSYEQYF
TRBV19	15	TRBJ2-7	TRBD2	CASSPRLAGGYEQYF
TRBV28	15	TRBJ1-5	-	CASRRDSTSNQPQHF
TRBV28	18	TRBJ2-6	TRBD2	CASSSQRGRATGANVLTF
TRBV2	17	TRBJ1-5	-	CASSDAGFSPSNQPQHF
TRBV27	17	TRBJ1-5	-	CASSPTGWGYSNQPQHF
TRBV18	15	TRBJ2-2	TRBD1	CASSPGTANTGELFF
TRBV5-1	15	TRBJ1-2	-	CASSLDTGKNYGYTF
TRBV4-1	16	TRBJ2-1	TRBD1	CASSQGETGSYNEQFF
TRBV6-6	13	TRBJ2-3	-	CASSYAGADTQYF
TRBV9	15	TRBJ2-5	-	CASSGSSGFQETQYF
TRBV7-3	17	TRBJ2-3	TRBD2	CASSKPGLAGVSDTQYF
TRBV18	14	TRBJ1-2	-	CASSPQDRPGGYTF
TRBV6-1	14	TRBJ2-7	TRBD2	CASGTSGGLYEQYF
TRBV5-1	17	TRBJ2-7	-	CASSLGASGTPSYEQYF
TRBV7-9	12	TRBJ2-5	-	CASSANQETQYF